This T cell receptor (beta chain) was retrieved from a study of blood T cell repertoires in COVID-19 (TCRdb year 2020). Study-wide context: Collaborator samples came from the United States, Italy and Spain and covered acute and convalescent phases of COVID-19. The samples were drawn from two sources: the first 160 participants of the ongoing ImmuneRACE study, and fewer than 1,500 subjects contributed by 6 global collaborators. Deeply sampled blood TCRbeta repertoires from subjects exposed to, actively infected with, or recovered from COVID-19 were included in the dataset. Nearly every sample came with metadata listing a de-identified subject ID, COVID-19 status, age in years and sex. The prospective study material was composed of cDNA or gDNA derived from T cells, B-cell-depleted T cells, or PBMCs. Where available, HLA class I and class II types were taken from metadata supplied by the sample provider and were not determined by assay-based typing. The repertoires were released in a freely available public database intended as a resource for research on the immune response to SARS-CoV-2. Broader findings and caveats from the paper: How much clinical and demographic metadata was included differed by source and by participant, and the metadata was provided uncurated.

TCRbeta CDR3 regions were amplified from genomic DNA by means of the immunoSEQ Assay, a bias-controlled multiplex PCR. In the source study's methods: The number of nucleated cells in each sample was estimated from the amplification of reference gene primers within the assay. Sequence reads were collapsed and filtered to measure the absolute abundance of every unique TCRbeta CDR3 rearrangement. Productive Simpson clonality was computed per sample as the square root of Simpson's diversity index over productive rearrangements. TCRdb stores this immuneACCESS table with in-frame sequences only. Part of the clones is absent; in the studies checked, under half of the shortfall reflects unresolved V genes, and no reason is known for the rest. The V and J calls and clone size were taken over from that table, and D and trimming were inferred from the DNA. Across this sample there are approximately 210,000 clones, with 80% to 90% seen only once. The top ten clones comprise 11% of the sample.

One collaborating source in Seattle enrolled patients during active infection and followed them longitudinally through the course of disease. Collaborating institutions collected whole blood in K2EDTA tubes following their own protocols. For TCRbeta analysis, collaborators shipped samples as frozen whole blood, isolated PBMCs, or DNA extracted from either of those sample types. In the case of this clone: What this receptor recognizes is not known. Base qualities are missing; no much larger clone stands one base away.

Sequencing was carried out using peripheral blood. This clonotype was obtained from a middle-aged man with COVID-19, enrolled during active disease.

The bases read TGTGCCAGCAGCTTAGGGACAGGGAGGGCTGAAAAACTGTTTTTT. It is translated as CASSLGTGRAEKLFF. The chain links TRBV7-2 with TRBJ1-4, with TRBD1 matching 8 junction bases. Compared with germline, V lacks 1 base and J lacks 7 bases; bases without a gene match: 5. Per the germline V gene, SGHTA is the CDR1 and FQGNSA is the CDR2. Including the terminal cysteine and phenylalanine, the CDR3 comprises 15 residues. Just the 45-base CDR3 DNA is kept, in frame starting at base 1.